The 4 T cell receptor beta chains presented below share a single source sample, sequenced in a study of blood T cell repertoires in COVID-19. Sequencing was performed with immunoSEQ multiplex PCR; in TCRdb, only in-frame clones are kept and a portion is missing. The sample consists of a few hundred thousand clones, about 92% of them appearing once. Material for sequencing was PBMCs or T cells enriched from blood (not recorded which). The source is a woman in her 30s who had recovered from COVID-19.

This clone was seen just once. The rearrangement uses TRBV4-3 and TRBJ2-2; no definite D call. Trimming took 4 bases from V and 4 from J, leaving 10 bases between them. This CDR3 is built from 14 residues. CDR1 LGHNA and CDR2 YSLEER come from the germline V gene. The DNA of the CDR3 is TGCGCCAGCAGCCTAGCTACCCTCACCGGGGAGCTGTTTTTT. Protein product: CASSLATLTGELFF.

V usage is TRBV5-1 and J usage is TRBJ2-1; D possibly corresponds to TRBD1 (5 bases). The CDR3 length is 12 residues. The V end was cut by 0 bases, the J end by 9 bases, with 7 bases between. Germline CDR1 and CDR2: SGHRS and YFSETQ. In nucleotides, the CDR3 is TGCGCCAGCAGCTTGGGAAGGGGTGAGCAGTTCTTC. Translation gives CASSLGRGEQFF.

The chain couples TRBV7-2 to TRBJ2-2; perhaps TRBD2 as D (5 bases). The CDR3 has 16 amino acids. The V gene's germline CDR1 is SGHTA and CDR2 FQGNSA. The V end was cut by 0 bases, the J end by 1 base, with 9 bases between. The CDR3 is CASSLATGMNTGELFF. The CDR3 bases are TGTGCCAGCAGCTTAGCGACGGGGATGAACACCGGGGAGCTGTTTTTT.

This clone has only one observation. CDR3 region: CASSFRDREFF. Written as DNA, the CDR3 is TGTGCCAGCAGTTTCAGGGACAGGGAGTTCTTC. The chain joins TRBV12-3 or TRBV12-4 to TRBJ2-1; the match to TRBD1 covers 9 bases. The V and J ends lost 3 bases and 14 bases, in that order; junction bases with no gene match: 2. The CDR3 spans 11 residues.